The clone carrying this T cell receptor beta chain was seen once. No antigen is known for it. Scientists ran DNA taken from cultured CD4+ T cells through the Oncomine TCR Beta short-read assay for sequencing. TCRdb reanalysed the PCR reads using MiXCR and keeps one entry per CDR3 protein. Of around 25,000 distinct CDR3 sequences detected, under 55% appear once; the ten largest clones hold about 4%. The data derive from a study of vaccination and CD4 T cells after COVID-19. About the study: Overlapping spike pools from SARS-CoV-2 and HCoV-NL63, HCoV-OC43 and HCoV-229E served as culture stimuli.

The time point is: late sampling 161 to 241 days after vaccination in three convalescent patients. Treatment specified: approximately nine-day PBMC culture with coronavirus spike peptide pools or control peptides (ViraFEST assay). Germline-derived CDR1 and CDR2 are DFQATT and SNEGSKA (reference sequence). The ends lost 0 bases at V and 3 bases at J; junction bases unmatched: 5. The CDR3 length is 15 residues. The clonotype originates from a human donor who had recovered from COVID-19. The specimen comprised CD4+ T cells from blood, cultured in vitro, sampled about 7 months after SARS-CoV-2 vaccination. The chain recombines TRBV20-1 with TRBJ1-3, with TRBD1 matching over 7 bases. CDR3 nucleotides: TGCAGTGCTAGAGAACAGGGGAGCGGTGGAAACACCATATATTTT. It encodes CSAREQGSGGNTIYF.